This section outlines one T cell receptor beta chain sequence together with its context. Per the original data handling: By means of reference gene primer amplification, nucleated cell counts were estimated. Method: immunoSEQ multiplex PCR; TCRdb's copy keeps in-frame clones and lacks some. That table is the source of V, J and clone size, and D and trimming were worked out from the DNA. The sample consists of 45,000 to 60,000 clones, around four fifths of them appearing once. The sample is drawn from a study of blood T cell repertoires in COVID-19. Across the whole study: The origin of the acute and convalescent COVID-19 samples was the United States, Italy and Spain. T cells, B-cell-depleted T cells, or PBMCs provided the cDNA or gDNA that served as material.

This CDR3 contains 16 residues. J lost 7 bases, V lost 1 base, and 5 bases had no gene match. Germline CDR1 is LGHNA and CDR2 is YNFKEQ. The receptor was derived from a woman aged 80 or over with acute or convalescent COVID-19. The chain couples TRBV4-2 to TRBJ1-4, with TRBD1 matching 11 bases. Sequencing was done on a sample of peripheral blood. Here the CDR3 DNA reads TGTGCCAGCAGCCAAGCCGGACAGGGGGCAGGTGAAAAACTGTTTTTT. Protein product: CASSQAGQGAGEKLFF.